The 19 T cell receptor beta chains reported below all come from one sample, sequenced in a study of CD8 T cells in ankylosing spondylitis. TCRdb recomputed calls from the 5' RACE reads with MiXCR, one row per CDR3 protein. The repertoire holds about 130,000 distinct CDR3 sequences, roughly 13% seen once, with around 3% in the top ten. Source material: blood, either unsorted or a sorted T cell fraction (not recorded which). These receptors all stem from a female donor with ankylosing spondylitis or in good health (not recorded which).

There are a few counts of this clonotype. The V and J genes are TRBV7-9 and TRBJ2-1, with D possibly TRBD1 on 5 matching bases. The CDR3 length is 13 residues. V was cut by 7 bases and J by 0 bases, with 7 bases left in between. Germline V gene data show CDR1 as SEHNR and CDR2 as FQNEAQ (reference sequence). CDR3 DNA sequence: TGTGCCAGCATCGACAGCTCCTACAATGAGCAGTTCTTC. This encodes CASIDSSYNEQFF.

With respect to this clonotype: One end of the junction is discordant with germline, which a read error may explain. V gene TRBV12-3 or TRBV12-4 combines with J gene TRBJ2-3; 12 positions agree with TRBD2. The CDR3 is 17 amino acids. CDR3 residues: CACSPQSSGRATDTQYF. CDR3 DNA: TGTGCCTGCAGCCCCCAGTCTAGCGGGAGGGCCACAGATACGCAGTATTTT.

The V and J genes are TRBV7-8 and TRBJ2-1; the match to TRBD2 covers 12 bases. Per the germline V gene, CDR1 is SGHVS and CDR2 is FQNEAQ. The CDR3 consists of 17 residues. The trim removed 1 base at V and 6 bases at J, leaving 7 bases unmatched. CDR3 in DNA: TGTGCCAGCAGCTTAGGTGCTAGCGGGAGGGTAATCAATGAGCAGTTCTTC. This sequence encodes CASSLGASGRVINEQFF.

The chain carries TRBV7-6 and TRBJ1-3; perhaps TRBD1 as D (5 bases). This CDR3 is 11 amino acids long. With 4 bases removed from V and 8 bases from J, the gap between germline ends came to 6 bases. Per the germline V gene, CDR1 is SGHVS and CDR2 is FNYEAQ. In DNA form, the CDR3 reads TGTGCCAGCAGCTCCAGGGACACCATATATTTT. Translation: CASSSRDTIYF.

The rearrangement uses TRBV28 and TRBJ1-2; D is uncertain. V lost 8 bases to trimming and J lost 8 bases, with 21 bases between them. CDR3 length: 14 amino acids. Germline V gives CDR1 MDHEN, CDR2 SYDVKM. CDR3 sequence: CASQFPHPQRGYTF. CDR3 sequence (DNA): TGTGCCAGCCAATTTCCGCACCCCCAGCGGGGCTACACCTTC.

This clonotype was picked up one time. This chain links TRBV5-6 with TRBJ2-3, with D tentatively TRBD1 (6 bases). Trimming stripped 4 bases from V and 0 bases from J, with 12 bases between. The CDR3 has 15 residues. Germline V gene lookup returns CDR1 SGHDT and CDR2 YYEEEE. This CDR3 reads CASSPTGKSTDTQYF. The CDR3 bases are TGTGCCAGCAGCCCAACAGGGAAAAGCACAGATACGCAGTATTTT.

In this sample, this clonotype turned up many times. The V and J genes are TRBV12-3 or TRBV12-4 and TRBJ2-2; D is unclear. The CDR3 consists of 16 residues. V was trimmed by 5 bases and J by 7 bases, leaving 20 bases between them. The CDR3 sequence: CASSTRSNRAFGELFF. DNA for the CDR3: TGTGCCAGCAGTACCAGGAGCAATAGGGCCTTCGGGGAGCTGTTTTTT.

This clonotype has a count of ten or more. This chain uses TRBV27 with TRBJ1-3, with a weak D call TRBD1 (6 bases). Germline V lookup: CDR1 MNHEY, CDR2 SMNVEV (reference sequence). The CDR3 is 15 residues long. Trimming took off 6 bases at V and 4 bases at J, with 16 bases between the two ends. The CDR3 DNA is TGTGCCAGCAGGCCGGGGGGCGCGTCGGGAAACACCATATATTTT. It codes for CASRPGGASGNTIYF.

This clonotype appeared many times. J is TRBJ2-7 and V is TRBV5-1; D is possibly TRBD1 or TRBD2 (5 bases each). Trimming took 5 bases from V and 2 from J, leaving 14 bases between them. The CDR3 loop spans 14 amino acids. Germline V gives CDR1 SGHRS, CDR2 YFSETQ. Written as DNA, the CDR3 is TGCGCCAGCAGGACCGGGGCGTCAACCTACGAGCAGTACTTC. This translates into CASRTGASTYEQYF. The whole variable domain, filled in from reference TRBV5-1 and TRBJ2-7, reads KAGVTQTPRYLIKTRGQQVTLSCSPISGHRSVSWYQQTPGQGLQFLFEYFSETQRNKGNFPGRFSGRQFSNSRSEMNVSTLELGDSALYLCASRTGASTYEQYFGPGTRLTVT.

This clonotype was counted only a few times. The V call is TRBV10-1, the J call TRBJ2-7; D is undetermined. The CDR3 is 13 residues long. With 3 bases removed from V and 6 bases from J, the gap between germline ends came to 12 bases. The germline CDR1 and CDR2 sequences are WNHNN and SYGVQD (reference sequence). CDR3 in DNA: TGCGCCAGCAGTGAATCACCGCCTAGCGAGCAGTACTTC. Translation: CASSESPPSEQYF.

Note on this clonotype: A much larger clone lies one base from this, so it may be a read error. The V and J genes are TRBV7-9 and TRBJ1-5, with D possibly matching TRBD1 (6 bases). Between the trimmed V and J ends, which lost 1 base and 5 bases, there was a span of 15 bases. This CDR3 region has 16 residues. The V gene's germline CDR1 is SEHNR and CDR2 FQNEAQ (reference sequence). The CDR3 reads CASSLEGGAGHQPQHF. The CDR3 DNA reads as TGTGCCAGCAGCTTAGAGGGGGGGGCGGGCCATCAGCCCCAGCATTTT.

This clonotype was counted many times. V is TRBV28 and J is TRBJ1-4; D is uncertain. Germline assignment: CDR1 MDHEN and CDR2 SYDVKM. The germline V and J ends were trimmed by 1 base and 7 bases, with 4 bases remaining between them. The CDR3 length is 12 residues. CDR3 coding DNA: TGTGCCAGCAGTTTATCTATTGAAAAACTGTTTTTT. It translates to CASSLSIEKLFF. Drawing the rest from reference TRBV28 and TRBJ1-4, the complete variable domain is DVKVTQSSRYLVKRTGEKVFLECVQDMDHENMFWYRQDPGLGLRLIYFSYDVKMKEKGDIPEGYSVSREKKERFSLILESASTNQTSMYLCASSLSIEKLFFGSGTQLSVL.

This clonotype showed up just a few times. The gene calls are TRBV27 and TRBJ2-7; 10 bases fit TRBD2. The CDR3 consists of 15 residues. V was pared by 7 bases and J by 4 bases, with 10 bases of the junction left unmatched. The germline CDR1 and CDR2 sequences are MNHEY and SMNVEV (reference sequence). DNA of the CDR3: TGTGCCAGCAAGGTTATGAATAGCGGGGGGTACGAGCAGTACTTC. Translated, it gives CASKVMNSGGYEQYF.

This clonotype showed up many times. This chain connects TRBV29-1 to TRBJ2-7; 9 positions agree with TRBD2. This CDR3 comprises 13 residues. The V segment lost 5 bases and the J segment 5 bases; nucleotides outside the gene matches: 7. Germline CDR1 is SQVTM and CDR2 is ANQGSEA. The CDR3 DNA sequence: TGCAGCGTTAAGGGACTAGCCGGCAACGAGCAGTACTTC. This translates into CSVKGLAGNEQYF.

This clonotype has a handful of counts. The chain links TRBV5-4 to TRBJ2-2, with D tentatively TRBD1 (5 bases). V lost 4 bases to trimming and J lost 3 bases, with 10 bases between them. Per the germline V gene, CDR1 is SGHNT and CDR2 is YYREEE (reference sequence). CDR3 length: 14 residues. CDR3 protein: CASSAGQDTGELFF. The CDR3 DNA reads TGTGCCAGCAGCGCTGGACAAGACACCGGGGAGCTGTTTTTT.

The sample holds a few counts of this clonotype. The chain joins TRBV20-1 to TRBJ1-1; possibly TRBD1 for D (6 bases). This CDR3 spans 15 amino acids. The V and J ends lost 5 bases and 0 bases respectively, with 16 bases between them. CDR1 is DFQATT and CDR2 is SNEGSKA in the germline V gene (reference sequence). The CDR3 DNA sequence: TGCAGTGCTCCCGGGGACACCGTCATGAACACTGAAGCTTTCTTT. It translates to CSAPGDTVMNTEAFF.

This clonotype showed up many times. The chain employs TRBV11-2 and TRBJ2-3; D is unclear. V lost 1 base and J lost 4, with 6 bases in between. The CDR3 totals 13 residues. Germline V lookup: CDR1 SGHAT, CDR2 FQNNGV. This CDR3 is CASSLVGSDTQYF. DNA of the CDR3: TGTGCCAGCAGCTTAGTGGGGTCAGATACGCAGTATTTT.

This clonotype was recorded at least ten times. The CDR3 here is CSVDPGSTDTQYF. CDR3 nucleotides: TGCAGCGTTGACCCAGGGAGCACAGATACGCAGTATTTT. The chain joins TRBV29-1 to TRBJ2-3; D may be TRBD1 (5 bases). CDR3 length: 13 residues. V lost 3 bases and J 0 bases, leaving 7 bases between the germline ends. Germline-derived CDR1 and CDR2 are SQVTM and ANQGSEA.

This clonotype has only a few counts. The chain joins TRBV5-1 to TRBJ2-7; the match to TRBD2 covers 9 bases. Germline V gene lookup returns CDR1 SGHRS and CDR2 YFSETQ. With V trimmed by 4 bases and J by 2 bases, 7 bases remained unmatched. CDR3 length: 15 residues. CDR3 amino acids: CASSRLAGATYEQYF. In nucleotides, the CDR3 is TGCGCCAGCAGCCGATTAGCGGGAGCGACCTACGAGCAGTACTTC.